A selection of T cell receptor beta chains follows, all from one sample in a study of monozygotic twins with inflammatory bowel disease. TCRdb re-called the 5' RACE reads and gives one entry per CDR3 protein, without DNA. Its table records more than 100,000 distinct CDR3 sequences. The material sequenced was blood. The source is a human donor with ulcerative colitis or Crohn's disease, or a healthy co-twin of an affected twin (not recorded which). CDR3s include the opening cysteine and the closing phenylalanine or tryptophan. Each record gives: J gene, V gene, CDR3 protein.

>TRBJ2-3|TRBV13
CASSPRLAGGQDTQYF
>TRBJ2-5|TRBV5-6
CASSSDSGWTQYF
>TRBJ2-3|TRBV6-2/TRBV6-3
CASSYMTSGGAADTQYF
>TRBJ2-7|TRBV4-1
CASSPVVPRGEQYF
>TRBJ2-7|TRBV20-1
CSARDGTGNSYEQYF
>TRBJ1-1|TRBV30
CAWSVLSQARAEAFF
>TRBJ1-5|TRBV6-1
CASSRQGAGNQPQHF
>TRBJ2-2|TRBV20-1
CSARTSGLFGELFF
>TRBJ1-2|TRBV7-3
CASSTYPAGAGGDGYTF
>TRBJ2-5|TRBV5-1
CASSFGGGRYQETQYF
>TRBJ2-7|TRBV7-9
CASSFSRGNLMKQYF
>TRBJ2-5|TRBV5-5
CASSFRQEFLETQYF
>TRBJ1-6|TRBV11-2
CASSLGGYNSPLHF
>TRBJ2-7|TRBV7-2
CASSLVSNEQYF
>TRBJ2-7|TRBV5-6
CASEGRGYEQYF
>TRBJ2-3|TRBV7-6
CASSATSGEADTQYF
>TRBJ2-7|TRBV7-8
CASSLSVYEQYF
>TRBJ2-7|TRBV11-2
CASSPRTGGEVSRVRQYF
>TRBJ2-7|TRBV6-2/TRBV6-3
CASSGLAGGRGYEQYF
>TRBJ1-5|TRBV7-8
CASSLEKGGGQISNQPQHF